The 12 T cell receptor beta chains listed next were all sequenced from one sample in a study of blood T cell repertoires in COVID-19. Here immunoSEQ multiplex PCR was the method, and the copy in TCRdb shows in-frame clones only, minus some. The sample lists some 150,000 clones; around 86% were seen once. Sequencing used peripheral blood. Receptors originate from a man between 65 and 85 years old with acute or convalescent COVID-19.

This clone was observed at least ten times. This chain links TRBV27 with TRBJ2-2; 15 bases fit TRBD2. V trimming: 7 bases; J trimming: 6 bases; junction bases outside the gene matches: 6. CDR3 length: 16 residues. In germline, CDR1 is MNHEY, CDR2 SMNVEV (reference sequence). CDR3 in DNA: TGTGCCAGCACGGAATGGACTAGCGGGAGGGCCGGGGAGCTGTTTTTT. Protein product: CASTEWTSGRAGELFF.

V usage is TRBV3-1 (or the pseudogene TRBV3-2) and J usage is TRBJ2-1; TRBD1 aligns across 12 bases. CDR3 length: 18 residues. Germline CDR1 LGHDT, CDR2 YNNKEL (reference sequence). With V trimmed by 4 bases and J by 4 bases, 11 bases remained unmatched. The CDR3 DNA reads as TGTGCCAGCAGCCCATTAATAGGGACAGGGGGCGATTACAATGAGCAGTTCTTC. Amino acid sequence: CASSPLIGTGGDYNEQFF.

The V call is TRBV2, the J call TRBJ2-7; D is undetermined. The CDR3 has 14 residues. CDR1 is SNHLY, CDR2 FYNNEI, per germline. V shed 4 bases and J shed 6 bases, with 16 bases lying between them. As DNA, the CDR3 is TGTGCCAGCAGTGCAATGAACCGAGGTGGCGAGCAGTACTTC. Its protein is CASSAMNRGGEQYF.

V and J are TRBV27 and TRBJ2-1, with D possibly TRBD2 on 5 matching bases. Germline V gene lookup returns CDR1 MNHEY and CDR2 SMNVEV (reference sequence). The CDR3 contains 16 residues. Trimming pared 0 bases from V and 5 bases from J, leaving 14 bases between. The CDR3 protein is CASSLSMRGYHNEQFF. In DNA form, the CDR3 reads TGTGCCAGCAGTTTATCGATGCGCGGGTACCACAATGAGCAGTTCTTC.

The chain couples TRBV6-5 to TRBJ1-1; D call uncertain. The V gene lost 8 bases and the J gene lost 1 base, with 11 bases spanning the gap. Germline V gene data show CDR1 as MNHEY and CDR2 as SVGAGI. The CDR3 length is 13 residues. The CDR3 sequence is CASVVSSNTEAFF. The CDR3 DNA is TGTGCCAGCGTTGTTAGCTCGAACACTGAAGCTTTCTTT.

The DNA of the CDR3 is TGTGCCAGCAGCCCGAGGGGGTTTTTAGATGAGCAGTTCTTC. Translated: CASSPRGFLDEQFF. The rearrangement links TRBV9 to TRBJ2-1, with D perhaps matching TRBD1 (6 bases). This CDR3 region has 14 residues. Germline CDR1 SGDLS, CDR2 YYNGEE. The germline V and J ends were trimmed by 4 bases and 8 bases, with 16 bases remaining between them.

The chain has TRBV28 and TRBJ2-1; 9 nucleotides align to TRBD2. The trim removed 4 bases at V and 7 bases at J, leaving 8 bases unmatched. This CDR3 comprises 15 residues. Germline V gene sequence: CDR1 MDHEN, CDR2 SYDVKM. The CDR3 is CASSSIGLARNEQFF. The DNA of the CDR3 is TGTGCCAGCAGTTCTATTGGACTAGCGAGAAATGAGCAGTTCTTC.

The CDR3 region has the DNA TGTGCCAGCAGCGTTAATGGAGAGTCCTACAATGAGCAGTTCTTC. This translates into CASSVNGESYNEQFF. The chain has TRBV9 and TRBJ2-1, with D hard to call. Germline CDR1 reads SGDLS; CDR2 reads YYNGEE. CDR3 size: 15 residues. The ends were cut back, 2 bases at V and 1 base at J, with 10 bases in the middle.

The gene calls are TRBV24-1 and TRBJ2-2, with 8 bases fitting TRBD1. Germline V lookup: CDR1 KGHDR, CDR2 SFDVKD. V trimming: 3 bases; J trimming: 2 bases; junction bases outside the gene matches: 7. There are 17 residues in the CDR3. As DNA, the CDR3 is TGTGCCACCAGTGATCCGGGCAGGGGGCTCAACACCGGGGAGCTGTTTTTT. This encodes CATSDPGRGLNTGELFF.

This clone has more than one count but fewer than ten. V usage is TRBV30 and J usage is TRBJ1-1; the D is unclear. V gave up 5 bases and J gave up 4 bases, with 14 bases separating them. CDR1 and CDR2 from the germline V gene are GTSNPN and SVGIG (reference sequence). This CDR3 is built from 13 residues. CDR3 sequence: CAWLSVAGTEAFF. CDR3 DNA sequence: TGTGCCTGGCTCTCGGTTGCGGGCACTGAAGCTTTCTTT. Drawing the rest from reference TRBV30 and TRBJ1-1, the complete variable domain is SQTIHQWPATLVQPVGSPLSLECTVEGTSNPNLYWYRQAAGRGLQLLFYSVGIGQISSEVPQNLSASRPQDRQFILSSKKLLLSDSGFYLCAWLSVAGTEAFFGQGTRLTVV.

The rearrangement joins TRBV7-8 to TRBJ1-4, with 8 bases that match TRBD1. CDR1 is SGHVS, CDR2 FQNEAQ, per germline. This CDR3 contains 17 residues. The V segment lost 5 bases and the J segment 4 bases; nucleotides outside the gene matches: 12. CDR3 residues: CASSPTHTGGFNEKLFF. The CDR3 DNA reads as TGTGCCAGCAGCCCGACGCACACAGGGGGATTTAATGAAAAACTGTTTTTT.

V usage is TRBV9 and J usage is TRBJ2-2, with a possible D match to TRBD2 (6 bases). Trimming pared 0 bases from V and 1 base from J, leaving 10 bases between. The germline V gene has CDR1 SGDLS and CDR2 YYNGEE. The CDR3 consists of 16 residues. The CDR3 loop is CASSVEVGGNTGELFF. CDR3 bases: TGTGCCAGCAGCGTAGAGGTGGGAGGGAACACCGGGGAGCTGTTTTTT.